A selection of T cell receptor beta chains follows, all from one sample in a study of CD8 T cells in Susac syndrome. TCRdb processed the immunoSEQ multiplex PCR reads anew with MiXCR; each CDR3 protein has one entry. This sample has just over 80,000 distinct CDR3 sequences, with around 94% found just once. Specimen: CD8+ T cells from PBMCs. These receptors all stem from a human donor in good health. Both conserved end residues are part of each CDR3.

TRBV6-5	CASGPRAYQPQHF
TRBV13	CASSRGRGTEAFF
TRBV7-8	CASSLGQGLNSPLHF
TRBV29-1	CSVEDLGQPYSNNSYGYTF
TRBV28	CASSLLQELNTEAFF
TRBV5-6	CASSLAGGSNQPQHF
TRBV9	CASSVSSGGTGELFF
TRBV4-3	CASSHLGSTDTQYF
TRBV28	CASSRVLGDIQYF
TRBV4-1	CASSPRGQGVSYEQFF
TRBV10-3	CATFGASTDTQYF
TRBV6-5	CASSSRAPGGSDTQYF
TRBV15	CATSDYGELFF
TRBV28	CASSSPTAQETQYF
TRBV19	CASTGTLAGYTF
TRBV15	CATSLVGQPQHF
TRBV9	CASQGRHSTDTQYF
TRBV9	CASSVDISYEQYF
TRBV27	CASSLGYNSPLHF
TRBV15	CATGIGQGYNEQFF
TRBV2	CASKNSAAYEQYF
TRBV28	CASSFIPNYGYTF
TRBV27	CASRLTGSNQPQHF
TRBV3-1	CASRQGSYEQYF
TRBV7-9	CASTDGIGNEAFF
TRBV3-1	CASSQDRRDRAGETQYF
TRBV4-1	CASSPSDNTEAFF
TRBV9	CASSVGALMGETQYF
TRBV27	CASSPGLPLDTQYF
TRBV20-1	CSARNQLSTDTQYF
TRBV20-1	CSARDNRDSSWYGYTF
TRBV5-1	CASSLYRDPAEAFF
TRBV12-3/TRBV12-4	CATSGQGYNEQFF
TRBV20-1	CSARNIYKENNSPLHF
TRBV24-1	CATSDFRGDETQYF
TRBV9	CASSVGVGGEQYF
TRBV7-8	CASSAGHYEQYF
TRBV7-3	CASSLTAAAYSGANVLTF
TRBV9	CASSGTGRGNYGYTF
TRBV5-1	CASSSGASTGELFF
TRBV29-1	CSVNPGLAGGPDNEQFF
TRBV4-1	CASSQARGGTEAFF
TRBV9	CASSVQAGDYEQYF
TRBV9	CASSVEPGTGENIQYF
TRBV11-2	CASSLPEAFF
TRBV7-9	CASSEQGFTQPQHF
TRBV12-3/TRBV12-4	CASSPHRWQEQFF
TRBV4-3	CASSQDGGYGYTF
TRBV12-3/TRBV12-4	CASSPNQGPKWDTQYF
TRBV12-3/TRBV12-4	CASSLGTSGTYTGELFF
TRBV12-3/TRBV12-4	CASSFSSTGKLAEAFF
TRBV4-1	CASSRDSNSGGRKNSPLHF
TRBV4-3	CASSQVPGTGGDTQYF
TRBV7-2	CASSFDYFTGELFF
TRBV6-5	CASSYSWGATDTQYF
TRBV12-3/TRBV12-4	CASSPRDPGILPRPQHF
TRBV7-9	CASSPTTGVNTEAFF
TRBV4-1	CASSQASGYEPQHF
TRBV7-9	CASSHVGQQYNSPLHF